The 11 T cell receptor beta chains below come from one sample, sequenced in a study of blood T cells in healthy people across ages. Next came a second PCR, run for about 7 to 12 cycles, which used a sample-barcoded 5' primer along with a J-beta primer mix. TCRdb re-analysed the 5' RACE reads in MiXCR, keeping a single row per CDR3 protein. The sample comprises about 1.5 million distinct CDR3 sequences, approximately 43% of which are singletons, and about 4% rests with the top ten. The sample comprised blood. These receptors were taken from a woman under 30 in good health.

On this clonotype itself: The germline gene is not matched at one end of the junction; a read error may be the cause. The rearrangement joins TRBV5-4 to TRBJ2-1; 12 bases agree with TRBD1. The CDR3 has 15 residues. Germline lookup yields CDR1 SGHNT and CDR2 YYREEE (reference sequence). CDR3 loop: CANSSPGQGAYEQFF. DNA for the CDR3: TGTGCCAACAGCTCTCCGGGACAGGGGGCCTATGAGCAGTTCTTC. Based on the CDR3 plus reference TRBV5-4 and TRBJ2-1, the full variable domain is ETGVTQSPTHLIKTRGQQVTLRCSSQSGHNTVSWYQQALGQGPQFIFQYYREEENGRGNFPPRFSGLQFPNYSSELNVNALELDDSALYLCANSSPGQGAYEQFFGPGTRLTVL.

This chain links TRBV29-1 with TRBJ2-3; TRBD2 matches 13 bases. Germline CDR1 and CDR2: SQVTM and ANQGSEA. The CDR3 length is 18 residues. With V trimmed by 1 base and J by 2 bases, 9 bases remained unmatched. The CDR3 DNA reads TGCAGCGTTGAAGGGACTAGCGGGGGCCCACCTTACACAGATACGCAGTATTTT. Translation: CSVEGTSGGPPYTDTQYF.

A note on this clonotype: The germline gene is not matched at one end of the junction; a read error may be the cause. The chain couples TRBV4-3 to TRBJ2-2; D gene unclear. Germline V CDR1 and CDR2: LGHNA, YSLEER. This CDR3 is 14 amino acids long. CDR3 residues: CVSSALGATGELFF. In nucleotides, the CDR3 is TGCGTCAGCAGCGCTCTGGGCGCGACCGGGGAGCTGTTTTTT.

The chain employs TRBV6-2 or TRBV6-3 and TRBJ2-5, with a possible D match to TRBD1 (6 bases). The CDR3 is 14 residues long. V was trimmed by 6 bases and J by 1 base, leaving 12 bases between them. From germline, CDR1 is MNHEY and CDR2 SVGEGT. CDR3 region: CASSQGSSQETQYF. The CDR3 DNA reads as TGTGCCAGCAGCCAGGGGTCGTCCCAAGAGACCCAGTACTTC.

This clonotype was picked up a small number of times. The chain has TRBV28 and TRBJ2-4; D remains ambiguous. Germline CDR1 MDHEN, CDR2 SYDVKM. CDR3 length: 15 amino acids. With 5 bases removed from V and 2 bases from J, the gap between germline ends came to 13 bases. The CDR3: CASSIILASKNIQYF. DNA of the CDR3: TGTGCCAGCAGTATAATACTCGCGTCCAAAAACATTCAGTACTTC. The whole variable domain, remainder taken from reference TRBV28 and TRBJ2-4, is DVKVTQSSRYLVKRTGEKVFLECVQDMDHENMFWYRQDPGLGLRLIYFSYDVKMKEKGDIPEGYSVSREKKERFSLILESASTNQTSMYLCASSIILASKNIQYFGAGTRLSVL.

A few counts support this clonotype. V is TRBV15 and J is TRBJ1-1, with 9 nucleotides matching TRBD1. V shed 5 bases, J shed 5 bases, and the junction held 3 bases outside the gene matches. Germline V gene sequence: CDR1 LNHNV, CDR2 YYDKDF (reference sequence). There are 13 residues in the CDR3. The CDR3: CATSDRGRTEAFF. The CDR3 coding sequence is TGTGCCACCAGCGACAGGGGGAGGACTGAAGCTTTCTTT. Using reference TRBV15 and TRBJ1-1 for the parts outside the CDR3, the full variable domain is DAMVIQNPRYQVTQFGKPVTLSCSQTLNHNVMYWYQQKSSQAPKLLFHYYDKDFNNEADTPDNFQSRRPNTSFCFLDIRSPGLGDTAMYLCATSDRGRTEAFFGQGTRLTVV.

J is TRBJ2-1 and V is TRBV29-1; D is unclear. The germline CDR1 and CDR2 sequences are SQVTM and ANQGSEA. The V gene lost 5 bases and the J gene lost 13 bases, with 18 bases spanning the gap. The CDR3 has 12 amino acids. This chain's CDR3 is CSVSPEQETQFF. The CDR3 DNA is TGCAGCGTTAGTCCGGAGCAAGAGACCCAGTTCTTC.

The chain links TRBV20-1 to TRBJ2-1; D is perhaps TRBD1 (5 bases). The CDR3 is made up of 11 amino acids. The germline CDR1 and CDR2 sequences are DFQATT and SNEGSKA (reference sequence). For the CDR3, the DNA is TGCAGAGGGGAACCGAACAATGAGCAGTTCTTC. Translation: CRGEPNNEQFF.

CDR3 nucleotides: TGTGCCAGCAGTGGAGGAGACCAAGAGACCCAGTACTTC. Its translation: CASSGGDQETQYF. The chain joins TRBV25-1 to TRBJ2-7, with unresolved D. With the DNA end fitting TRBJ2-5 better, the J assignment may be wrong. The CDR3 covers 13 residues. CDR1 MGHDK and CDR2 SYGVNS come from the germline V gene.

In regard to this clonotype: An end of the junction does not agree with germline; a read error may underlie this. V and J are TRBV12-3 or TRBV12-4 and TRBJ1-6; no clear D. This CDR3 comprises 14 residues. The CDR3 DNA follows: TGTGCCAGCAGATTAGGGCTTACGGATTCACCCCTCCACTTT. Translation: CASRLGLTDSPLHF.

The chain has TRBV24-1 and TRBJ2-5; 7 nucleotides align to TRBD2. This CDR3 spans 14 amino acids. In germline, CDR1 is KGHDR, CDR2 SFDVKD. J was trimmed by 1 base and V by 5 bases; bases with no gene match: 3. The CDR3 spells CATSAGGSQETQYF. The DNA for the CDR3 is TGTGCCACCAGTGCCGGGGGGAGCCAAGAGACCCAGTACTTC.